The rows below give T cell receptor beta chains drawn from one sample of a study of blood T cell repertoires in COVID-19. The method was immunoSEQ multiplex PCR; TCRdb's version includes in-frame clones alone and lacks a portion of them. The sample lists 25,000 to 30,000 clones; roughly nine tenths were seen once. The sequenced material came from peripheral blood. The receptors come from a human donor in a cohort sampled during active COVID-19. Each CDR3 is given with its conserved first and last residue. A D gene is named only where the DNA matches it firmly. Not all rows give a size; the values are once, few, many and, for expanded clones, a class.

v_gene,d_gene,j_gene,abundance,CDR3nt,CDR3aa
TRBV5-1,NA,TRBJ2-1,NA,TGCGCCAGCAGCTTGATGGAGCAGGGATACAATGAGCAGTTCTTC,CASSLMEQGYNEQFF
TRBV7-9,NA,TRBJ2-3,NA,TGTGCCAGCAGCTGGGACTCAAAAAGCCGCACAGATACGCAGTATTTT,CASSWDSKSRTDTQYF
TRBV5-1,TRBD1,TRBJ1-4,NA,TGCGCCAGCAGCCGACAGGGCGTTAATGAAAAACTGTTTTTT,CASSRQGVNEKLFF
TRBV6-2/TRBV6-3,TRBD2,TRBJ2-7,NA,TGTGCCAGCAACCCCGGGAGGTTCCTCTACGAGCAGTACTTC,CASNPGRFLYEQYF
TRBV7-9,NA,TRBJ1-1,NA,TGTGCCAGCAGCCTGGACAGGAACACTGAAGCTTTCTTT,CASSLDRNTEAFF
TRBV2,TRBD1,TRBJ1-2,NA,TGTGCCAGCAGTGTTGCAGGGGGCAGGTATGGCTACACCTTC,CASSVAGGRYGYTF
TRBV15,NA,TRBJ2-7,NA,TGTGCCACCAGCTCTCAACTTCGGGAGCAGTACTTC,CATSSQLREQYF
TRBV6-5,TRBD1,TRBJ1-2,NA,TGTGCCAGCAGTTACTTACAGGGGAACTATGGCTACACCTTC,CASSYLQGNYGYTF
TRBV19,TRBD1,TRBJ1-6,few,TGTGCCAGTAATAACAGGGGTGGTTCACCCCTCCACTTT,CASNNRGGSPLHF
TRBV6-5,NA,TRBJ2-7,NA,TGTGCCAGCAGTACATTACAGGGACCTTCTTACGAGCAGTACTTC,CASSTLQGPSYEQYF
TRBV20-1,NA,TRBJ1-5,NA,TGCAGTGCTAGTGCAGGGAGGAGCAATCAGCCCCAGCATTTT,CSASAGRSNQPQHF
TRBV18,NA,TRBJ2-2,NA,TGTGCCAGCTCACCATATTCTTCTAGCGACTTCCTGAACACCGGGGAGCTGTTTTTT,CASSPYSSSDFLNTGELFF
TRBV27,NA,TRBJ1-2,NA,TGTGCCAGCAGTTTGTCCCGGTTCTATGGCTACACCTTC,CASSLSRFYGYTF
TRBV7-9,NA,TRBJ2-1,NA,TGTGCCAGCAGCTTTATGCGGCCCCCCTACAATGAGCAGTTCTTC,CASSFMRPPYNEQFF
TRBV7-9,TRBD2,TRBJ2-5,NA,TGTGCCAGCAGCTTAACTAGCGGGGAGGGAGAGACCCAGTACTTC,CASSLTSGEGETQYF
TRBV18,TRBD1,TRBJ1-6,NA,TGTGCCAGCTCACCAGGGACAGTGGTGGCTTCACCCCTCCACTTT,CASSPGTVVASPLHF
TRBV28,TRBD2,TRBJ2-1,NA,TGTGCCAGCAGTTTGAGAGCGGGGGGGCCTTCCTACAATGAGCAGTTCTTC,CASSLRAGGPSYNEQFF
TRBV14,NA,TRBJ1-2,NA,TGTGCCAGCAGCCCCGAGAGAATTCACTATGGCTACACCTTC,CASSPERIHYGYTF
TRBV5-1,TRBD2,TRBJ2-3,NA,TGCGCCAGCACCACCCCTAGCGGAGATACGCAGTATTTT,CASTTPSGDTQYF
TRBV6-2/TRBV6-3,TRBD2,TRBJ2-7,NA,TGTGCCAGCAGTTCCCAGCGGGGGACATACGAGCAGTACTTC,CASSSQRGTYEQYF
TRBV6-5,NA,TRBJ2-7,NA,TGTGCCAGCATGGTGGCAGGGTCATACGAGCAGTACTTC,CASMVAGSYEQYF
TRBV4-1,NA,TRBJ2-7,few,TGCGCCAGCAGCCATCTTTCCCTCTACGAGCAGTACTTC,CASSHLSLYEQYF
TRBV5-6,NA,TRBJ2-7,NA,TGTGCCAGCAGCTTGGCAGGGGGGTTCTACGAGCAGTACTTC,CASSLAGGFYEQYF
TRBV3-1/TRBV3-2,TRBD2,TRBJ2-3,NA,TGTGCCAGCAGCCAACCTACTCGGACTAGCGGGGGGGTCGAGACGCAGTATTTT,CASSQPTRTSGGVETQYF
TRBV7-8,TRBD1,TRBJ2-3,NA,TGTGCCAGCGGACGCCATCGGGACAGTCCTAGCACAGATACGCAGTATTTT,CASGRHRDSPSTDTQYF
TRBV5-4,TRBD1,TRBJ1-6,once,TGTGCCAGCAGCTCAGGGACAGGGGGCTCCTATAATTCACCCCTCCACTTT,CASSSGTGGSYNSPLHF
TRBV24-1,TRBD1,TRBJ1-5,NA,TGTGCCACCAGTGAGCACAGGGGTCCCAATCAGCCCCAGCATTTT,CATSEHRGPNQPQHF
TRBV28,TRBD1,TRBJ1-6,NA,TGTGCCAGCAACCCTGGGACAGGGGGCAATTCACCCCTCCACTTT,CASNPGTGGNSPLHF